The rows below give T cell receptor beta chains drawn from one sample of a study of shared clonotypes between healthy human individuals. Here immunoSEQ multiplex PCR was the method, and the copy in TCRdb shows in-frame clones only, minus some. This sample has about 1 million clones, with approximately 70% found just once. Sequenced: memory CD4+ T cells sorted from blood. Source of these receptors: a man younger than 30 in good health. Each CDR3 is given with its conserved first and last residue. The D gene is left open where the match is weak. Part of the rows lack a size; the others show once, few, many or a class for expanded clones.

clone_size	v_call	j_call	d_call	cdr3_aa	cdr3_nt
-	TRBV4-3	TRBJ2-7	TRBD2	CASSQEGLAGEQYF	TGCGCCAGCAGCCAAGAGGGACTAGCGGGCGAGCAGTACTTC
-	TRBV29-1	TRBJ2-5	-	CSVASAQETQYF	TGCAGCGTCGCTTCGGCCCAAGAGACCCAGTACTTC
many	TRBV13	TRBJ2-2	-	CASSLVGWPTTGELFF	TGTGCCAGCAGCTTAGTCGGCTGGCCCACTACCGGGGAGCTGTTTTTT
few	TRBV11-2	TRBJ1-1	-	CASSPNLNTEAFF	TGTGCCAGCAGTCCAAATTTGAACACTGAAGCTTTCTTT
once	TRBV7-9	TRBJ2-3	-	CASSFDSTDTQYF	TGTGCCAGCAGCTTTGACAGCACAGATACGCAGTATTTT
-	TRBV4-3	TRBJ1-1	-	CASSQADRNTEAFF	TGCGCCAGCAGCCAAGCCGACAGGAATACTGAAGCTTTCTTT
-	TRBV5-1	TRBJ2-5	-	CASSLEETQYF	TGCGCCAGCAGCCTGGAGGAGACCCAGTACTTC
-	TRBV6-1	TRBJ2-7	-	CASSEPGGDRPYEQYF	TGTGCCAGCAGTGAACCGGGCGGGGACCGGCCCTACGAGCAGTACTTC
-	TRBV5-5	TRBJ2-1	TRBD2	CASSSRGDYNEQFF	TGTGCCAGCAGCTCTCGGGGGGATTACAATGAGCAGTTCTTC
-	TRBV18	TRBJ2-7	-	CASSPLGAGPYYEQYF	TGTGCCAGCTCACCGCTCGGGGCTGGACCTTACTACGAGCAGTACTTC
-	TRBV28	TRBJ2-3	-	CASSPPRWPSTDTQYF	TGTGCCAGCAGTCCGCCGAGGTGGCCTAGCACAGATACGCAGTATTTT
-	TRBV6-6	TRBJ1-1	-	CASSYVGANTEAFF	TGTGCCAGCAGTTACGTCGGAGCGAACACTGAAGCTTTCTTT
-	TRBV6-1	TRBJ1-1	-	CASSEARASEAFF	TGTGCCAGCAGTGAAGCCAGGGCCTCTGAAGCTTTCTTT
-	TRBV7-6	TRBJ2-1	-	CASSLDRNYEQFF	TGTGCCAGCAGCTTAGATAGGAACTATGAGCAGTTCTTC
-	TRBV20-1	TRBJ1-2	-	CSAFKDGYTF	TGCAGTGCTTTCAAGGATGGCTACACCTTC
-	TRBV6-1	TRBJ2-1	TRBD2	CASSATAGGLGEQFF	TGTGCCAGCAGTGCTACAGCGGGGGGGCTAGGTGAGCAGTTCTTC
-	TRBV5-1	TRBJ2-7	TRBD1	CASSRGQGSYEQYF	TGCGCCAGCAGCCGGGGACAGGGGTCCTACGAGCAGTACTTC
-	TRBV7-2	TRBJ2-1	-	CASSLPGRNEQFF	TGTGCCAGCAGCCTCCCGGGACGGAATGAGCAGTTCTTC
-	TRBV7-2	TRBJ1-2	-	CASSLALLTDGYTF	TGTGCCAGCAGCTTAGCGCTTTTAACAGATGGCTACACCTTC
-	TRBV6-1	TRBJ2-5	-	CASSEEVRGETQYF	TGTGCCAGCAGTGAAGAGGTCAGGGGCGAGACCCAGTACTTC
few	TRBV27	TRBJ2-7	-	CASSLFEVLYEQYF	TGTGCCAGCAGTTTATTCGAGGTCCTCTACGAGCAGTACTTC
-	TRBV5-1	TRBJ2-5	TRBD1	CASSLGDSFQETQYF	TGCGCCAGCAGCCTCGGGGACAGCTTCCAAGAGACCCAGTACTTC
-	TRBV4-1	TRBJ2-1	-	CASSQPMTESSYNEQFF	TGCGCCAGCAGCCAGCCTATGACAGAAAGCTCCTACAATGAGCAGTTCTTC
-	TRBV18	TRBJ2-5	-	CASSPLSQETQYF	TGTGCCAGCTCACCCTTATCTCAAGAGACCCAGTACTTC
-	TRBV5-1	TRBJ2-5	-	CASSLKGYQETQYF	TGCGCCAGCAGCTTAAAGGGGTACCAAGAGACCCAGTACTTC
-	TRBV2	TRBJ1-1	-	CASSDIFEQMNTEAFF	TGTGCCAGCAGTGACATTTTTGAACAGATGAACACTGAAGCTTTCTTT
-	TRBV7-2	TRBJ2-2	TRBD1	CASSELQGIGELFF	TGTGCCAGCAGCGAGCTACAGGGGATCGGGGAGCTGTTTTTT
-	TRBV19	TRBJ2-7	TRBD2	CASSIEAGGGPSGRSPSYEQYF	TGTGCCAGTAGTATAGAAGCAGGCGGAGGTCCTAGCGGGAGGTCTCCCTCCTACGAGCAGTACTTC
-	TRBV27	TRBJ2-7	-	CAPWEDRVHSYEQYF	TGTGCCCCTTGGGAGGACAGAGTCCACTCCTACGAGCAGTACTTC
-	TRBV19	TRBJ2-7	-	CASSIREGYEQYF	TGTGCCAGTAGTATCCGGGAAGGCTACGAGCAGTACTTC
-	TRBV7-9	TRBJ1-5	-	CASSPDPRQPQHF	TGTGCCAGCAGCCCGGACCCCAGACAGCCCCAGCATTTT
-	TRBV5-1	TRBJ1-2	-	CASSLTDPNYGYTF	TGCGCCAGCAGCTTGACAGATCCTAACTATGGCTACACCTTC
-	TRBV10-3	TRBJ2-5	-	CATSFGAETQYF	TGTGCCACCTCGTTCGGCGCAGAGACCCAGTACTTC
-	TRBV19	TRBJ2-6	-	CASTPVVGGANVLTF	TGTGCCAGTACCCCAGTGGTCGGTGGGGCCAACGTCCTGACTTTC
-	TRBV5-1	TRBJ2-7	-	CASSLGRRPEQYF	TGCGCCAGCAGCTTGGGTCGGCGGCCGGAGCAGTACTTC
-	TRBV9	TRBJ2-3	-	CASSDGQGDTQYF	TGTGCCAGCAGCGACGGGCAAGGCGATACGCAGTATTTT
-	TRBV5-1	TRBJ2-2	-	CASSLGWAAELFF	TGCGCCAGCAGCTTGGGATGGGCGGCAGAGCTGTTTTTT
many	TRBV9	TRBJ1-4	TRBD1	CASSVGIGQADEKLFF	TGTGCCAGCAGCGTAGGAATTGGACAGGCGGATGAAAAACTGTTTTTT
-	TRBV5-6	TRBJ1-6	TRBD1	CASSLLAGTGQSPLHF	TGTGCCAGCAGCCTACTCGCCGGGACAGGGCAATCACCCCTCCACTTT
-	TRBV7-2	TRBJ2-5	TRBD2	CASSPGTSGSETQYF	TGTGCCAGCAGCCCGGGGACTAGCGGGAGTGAGACCCAGTACTTC